The clone carrying this TCR beta chain was seen more than once but under ten times. Its antigen is not known. The data belong to a study of Ad26.COV2.S vaccination and SARS-CoV-2 variants. Regarding treatment: 19 received Ad26.COV2.S at low or high dose, single or two shots; several received placebo; per-sample allocation not given. Material that was analyzed had been drawn on day 63 after the first vaccine or placebo injection. Based in Boston, the donor was an adult of 18-55 years. The table came from immunoSEQ multiplex PCR; TCRdb's copy has only in-frame clones and leaves some out. The sample shows about 430,000 clones, 75% to 95% of them seen only once. J was trimmed by 5 bases and V by 4 bases; bases with no gene match: 3. The CDR3 extends over 16 amino acids. CDR1 and CDR2 (germline): SGDLS, YYNGEE. Study results and limitations: People who got the vaccine or the placebo had similar non-spike TCR breadth.

The TCR was taken from a person aged 18-65 years who received the Ad26.COV2.S COVID-19 vaccine or a placebo. The sample here was peripheral blood, taken in a trial of Ad26.COV2.S vaccine versus placebo. The J gene is TRBJ2-2, the V gene TRBV9; 15 bases line up with TRBD2. CDR3 sequence: CASSPGTSGRTGELFF. The DNA for the CDR3 is TGTGCCAGCAGCCCCGGGACTAGCGGGAGGACCGGGGAGCTGTTTTTT.